The clone carrying this T cell receptor beta chain has just one count. Original handling: Reference gene primers were amplified, and this amplification served to estimate nucleated cell counts. Sequenced by immunoSEQ multiplex PCR; TCRdb stores in-frame clones only, minus some. The DNA gave D and trimming, while V, J and clone size come from that table. This table holds about 270,000 clones, more than 80% found once. The sample comes from a study of blood T cell repertoires in COVID-19. Looking at the study overall: Collection of acute and convalescent COVID-19 samples took place in the United States, Italy and Spain.

Clinical history as reported by participants underpinned cohort assignment. The length of the CDR3 is 14 residues. CDR1 MDHEN and CDR2 SYDVKM come from the germline V gene. J lost 7 bases, V lost 4 bases, and 6 bases had no gene match. Sequenced material: PBMCs or T cells enriched from blood (not recorded which). This clonotype originated in a young woman who had recovered from COVID-19. The gene calls are TRBV28 and TRBJ1-2; 10 bases fit TRBD1. CDR3 amino acids: CASSSGQGSSGYTF. The CDR3 region has the DNA TGTGCCAGCAGTTCGGGACAGGGGAGTAGTGGCTACACCTTC.